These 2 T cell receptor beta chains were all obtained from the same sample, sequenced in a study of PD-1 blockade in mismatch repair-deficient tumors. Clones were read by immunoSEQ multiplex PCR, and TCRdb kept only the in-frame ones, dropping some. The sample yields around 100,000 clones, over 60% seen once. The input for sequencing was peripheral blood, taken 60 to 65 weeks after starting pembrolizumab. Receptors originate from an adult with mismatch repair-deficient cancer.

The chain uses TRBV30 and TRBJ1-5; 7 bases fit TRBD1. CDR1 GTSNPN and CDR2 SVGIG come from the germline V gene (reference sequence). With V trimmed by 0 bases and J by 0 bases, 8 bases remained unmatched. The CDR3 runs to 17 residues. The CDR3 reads CAWSVQAGGYSNQPQHF. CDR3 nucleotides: TGTGCCTGGAGTGTACAGGCAGGGGGATATAGCAATCAGCCCCAGCATTTT.

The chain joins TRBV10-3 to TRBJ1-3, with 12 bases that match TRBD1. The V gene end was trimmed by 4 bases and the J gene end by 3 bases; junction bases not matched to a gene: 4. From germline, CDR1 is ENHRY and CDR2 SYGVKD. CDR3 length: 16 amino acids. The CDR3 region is CAISGGTGGSGNTIYF. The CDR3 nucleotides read TGTGCCATCAGTGGAGGGACAGGGGGCAGTGGAAACACCATATATTTT.